The 5 T cell receptor beta chains in this list originate from one sample, sequenced in a study of early stage breast cancer tumors. Sequenced by immunoSEQ multiplex PCR; TCRdb stores in-frame clones only, minus some. This table holds approximately 6,500 clones, over 65% found once. The sample comprised normal breast tissue next to the tumor. All receptors come from a person between 50 and 60 years old with breast cancer.

By share of the sample, this clone is large. V usage is TRBV18 and J usage is TRBJ1-1, with a weak D call TRBD1 (6 bases). The V end was cut by 6 bases, the J end by 1 base, with 18 bases between. The CDR3 extends over 16 amino acids. From germline, CDR1 is KGHSH and CDR2 LQKENI. The CDR3 DNA follows: TGTGCCAGCTCGCCCCGGGACAAGGGGTCGAACACTGAAGCTTTCTTT. This sequence encodes CASSPRDKGSNTEAFF.

This clone was observed a handful of times. CDR3 residues: CATSRDQGTEAFF. As DNA, the CDR3 is TGTGCCACCAGCAGAGATCAAGGGACTGAAGCTTTCTTT. The chain couples TRBV15 to TRBJ1-1; D is uncertain. Trimming pared 0 bases from V and 5 bases from J, leaving 7 bases between. The V gene's germline CDR1 is LNHNV and CDR2 YYDKDF (reference sequence). The CDR3 is 13 residues long.

J is TRBJ2-1 and V is TRBV7-2, with a tentative D call TRBD1 (5 bases). V lost 5 bases and J 8 bases, leaving 16 bases between the germline ends. Germline CDR1 reads SGHTA; CDR2 reads FQGNSA. CDR3 length: 14 amino acids. In DNA form, the CDR3 reads TGTGCCAGCAGCCTTTTCAGGGATCATCATGAGCAGTTCTTC. This encodes CASSLFRDHHEQFF.

The DNA for the CDR3 is TGTGCCAGCAGCGAACCCAGGGGCTCCAATGAAAAACTGTTTTTT. It translates to CASSEPRGSNEKLFF. This chain joins TRBV6-1 and TRBJ1-4; D might be TRBD1 (6 bases). The CDR3 has 15 amino acids. CDR1 and CDR2 (germline): MNHNS, SASEGT. Trimming removed 6 bases at V and 5 bases at J, with 16 bases between.

The gene calls are TRBV7-9 and TRBJ1-1; D gene ambiguous. This CDR3 comprises 12 residues. CDR1 and CDR2 from the germline V gene are SEHNR and FQNEAQ (reference sequence). The germline V and J ends were trimmed by 3 bases and 1 base, with 3 bases remaining between them. The DNA for the CDR3 is TGTGCCAGCAGCTTTCCGAACACTGAAGCTTTCTTT. It codes for CASSFPNTEAFF.